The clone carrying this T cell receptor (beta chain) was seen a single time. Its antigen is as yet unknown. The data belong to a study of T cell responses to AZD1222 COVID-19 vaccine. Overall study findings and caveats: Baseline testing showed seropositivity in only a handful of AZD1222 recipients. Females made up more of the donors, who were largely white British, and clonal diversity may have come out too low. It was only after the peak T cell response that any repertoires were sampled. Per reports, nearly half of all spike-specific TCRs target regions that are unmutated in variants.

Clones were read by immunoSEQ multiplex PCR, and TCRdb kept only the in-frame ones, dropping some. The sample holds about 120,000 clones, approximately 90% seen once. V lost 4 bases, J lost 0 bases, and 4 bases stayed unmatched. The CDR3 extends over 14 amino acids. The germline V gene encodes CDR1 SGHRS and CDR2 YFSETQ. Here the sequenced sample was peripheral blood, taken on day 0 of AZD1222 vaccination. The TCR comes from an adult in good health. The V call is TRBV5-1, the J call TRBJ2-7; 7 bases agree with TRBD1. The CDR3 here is CASSRTGDSYEQYF. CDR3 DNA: TGCGCCAGCAGCCGGACAGGTGACTCCTACGAGCAGTACTTC. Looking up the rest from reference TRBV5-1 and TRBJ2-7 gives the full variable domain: KAGVTQTPRYLIKTRGQQVTLSCSPISGHRSVSWYQQTPGQGLQFLFEYFSETQRNKGNFPGRFSGRQFSNSRSEMNVSTLELGDSALYLCASSRTGDSYEQYFGPGTRLTVT.